This T cell receptor beta chain was recorded in a study of cytomegalovirus exposure and HLA in healthy donors. Germline V CDR1 and CDR2: SGHRS, YFSETQ. V dropped 0 bases and J dropped 7 bases, with 13 bases sitting between them. The CDR3 is 14 amino acids. This clone appeared a few times. The antigen is unknown. With 60 Vbeta and 13 Jbeta primers, the PCR was carried out. Profiled with immunoSEQ multiplex PCR; TCRdb holds only in-frame clones, not every one. The sample lists about 170,000 clones; 80% to 90% were seen once. Study-wide results and limits: Immune exposure was documented only through CMV serostatus. A list of 150 or so TCR beta chains associated with cytomegalovirus was given. Later on, an analysis tied approximately 15,000 TCR beta sequences to HLA alleles at 0.05 false discovery rate.

The sequenced material came from PBMCs. This chain uses TRBV5-1 with TRBJ1-2, with a possible D match to TRBD1 (5 bases). The receptor was derived from a woman aged 18-29 years in good health and CMV-seropositive. CDR3 sequence reads: CASSLAGRGSGYTF. The CDR3 DNA reads as TGCGCCAGCAGCTTGGCCGGTAGGGGATCTGGCTACACCTTC.